These 3 T cell receptor beta chains share one sample of origin, sequenced in a study of technical replicates of blood from a handful of donors. Profiled with immunoSEQ multiplex PCR; TCRdb holds only in-frame clones, not every one. Among 45,000 to 65,000 clones, roughly 96% were seen once, and the ten largest hold about 3%. Sequenced material: PBMCs. The receptors derive from a human donor in good health. Some clones in this sample may be carry-over from other donors' samples.

The genes are TRBV4-3 and TRBJ1-6, with 10 nucleotides matching TRBD1. The V gene end was trimmed by 0 bases and the J gene end by 9 bases; junction bases not matched to a gene: 5. Germline lookup yields CDR1 LGHNA and CDR2 YSLEER. The CDR3 extends over 16 amino acids. CDR3 DNA: TGCGCCAGCAGCCAAGATCCGGGACAGGGGACTTCACCCCTCCACTTT. Translated, it gives CASSQDPGQGTSPLHF.

The chain joins TRBV4-3 to TRBJ1-3, with D hard to call. The CDR3 extends over 15 amino acids. Trimming removed 1 base from V and 0 bases from J, with 7 bases in between. In germline, CDR1 is LGHNA, CDR2 YSLEER. The CDR3 spells CASSQAPSSGNTIYF. The CDR3 bases are TGCGCCAGCAGCCAAGCCCCGAGCTCTGGAAACACCATATATTTT.

V gene TRBV5-6 combines with J gene TRBJ2-7; 13 bases map to TRBD2. J gave up 1 base and V 3 bases, and 4 bases lay outside the gene matches. The CDR3 is made up of 16 amino acids. The germline V gene encodes CDR1 SGHDT and CDR2 YYEEEE. The CDR3 is CASSWRLAGGSYEQYF. The CDR3 coding sequence is TGTGCCAGCAGCTGGCGACTAGCGGGAGGTTCCTACGAGCAGTACTTC.